This entry concerns a single T cell receptor beta chain. The sample comes from a study of blood T cells in healthy people across ages. Next came a second PCR, run for about 6 to 12 cycles, which used a sample-barcoded 5' primer along with a J-beta primer mix. TCRdb re-derived calls from the 5' RACE reads in MiXCR, one entry per CDR3 protein. The sample lists 700,000 to 900,000 distinct CDR3 sequences, more than 25% seen once, with roughly 3.1% in the top ten. V gave up 5 bases and J gave up 2 bases, with 9 bases separating them. The CDR3 loop spans 13 amino acids. The V gene's germline CDR1 is LNHDA and CDR2 SQIVND (reference sequence). These data are also associated with another study on T cells of mothers and their children.

The chain recombines TRBV19 with TRBJ2-5, with D unresolved. Sequenced: blood. The sequence came from a boy aged 5-17 years in good health. DNA for the CDR3: TGTGCCAGTAGTCCGGCGCAACAAGAGACCCAGTACTTC. As protein: CASSPAQQETQYF. The whole variable domain, filled in from reference TRBV19 and TRBJ2-5, reads DGGITQSPKYLFRKEGQNVTLSCEQNLNHDAMYWYRQDPGQGLRLIYYSQIVNDFQKGDIAEGYSVSREKKESFPLTVTSAQKNPTAFYLCASSPAQQETQYFGPGTRLLVL.